The entry that follows covers one T cell receptor beta chain sequence. The antigen remains undetermined. Other DNA sequences from this sample encode an identical CDR3 as well. V gave up 1 base and J gave up 0 bases; unmatched junction bases: 8. The CDR3 is 18 residues long. The germline CDR1 and CDR2 sequences are LGHNA and YSLEER. These data originate in a study of cytomegalovirus exposure and HLA in healthy donors. The PCR used 60 Vbeta and 13 Jbeta primers. Sequencing was performed with immunoSEQ multiplex PCR; in TCRdb, only in-frame clones are kept and a portion is missing. The repertoire holds 150,000 to 200,000 clones, with over 65% as singletons. General study findings and limits: In a later analysis, CMV-associated beta chains were mostly HLA-associated, it appeared. Productive status was seen about 90% or about 30% of the time for most TCR beta V segments in an earlier analysis. Among TCR sequences, most were rare, though some public TCRs appeared in many donors.

Sequenced material: PBMCs. The chain couples TRBV4-3 to TRBJ2-1; 8 nucleotides line up with TRBD2. This receptor was obtained from a man younger than 35 in good health and CMV-seronegative. CDR3 loop: CASSQGVPGTSSYNEQFF. CDR3 in DNA: TGCGCCAGCAGCCAAGGAGTCCCTGGGACTAGCTCCTACAATGAGCAGTTCTTC.